This paragraph reports one T cell receptor (beta chain). These data belong to a study of blood T cell repertoires in COVID-19. Study background: Sites in the United States, Italy and Spain provided acute and convalescent COVID-19 samples.

Only in-frame clones appear in the TCRdb table, and some are missing; sequencing was by immunoSEQ multiplex PCR. The data contain 130,000 to 150,000 clones, 70% to 85% of them singletons. In germline, CDR1 is SGHDT, CDR2 YYEEEE. The CDR3 length is 12 residues. V shed 2 bases, J shed 12 bases, and the junction held 5 bases outside the gene matches. Donors in Cohort 3 who had recovered were those with two negative PCRs, healthcare professional clearance, or resolution of their symptoms. The gene calls are TRBV5-6 and TRBJ1-1, with 9 bases lining up with TRBD1. This TCR came from a man aged 45-65 years who had recovered from COVID-19. Sequencing used PBMCs or T cells enriched from blood (not recorded which). In nucleotides, the CDR3 is TGTGCCAGCAGCTTAAGACAGGGGGTATCTTTCTTT. Its protein product is CASSLRQGVSFF. The full variable domain, rest sourced from reference TRBV5-6 and TRBJ1-1, is DAGVTQSPTHLIKTRGQQVTLRCSPKSGHDTVSWYQQALGQGPQFIFQYYEEEERQRGNFPDRFSGHQFPNYSSELNVNALLLGDSALYLCASSLRQGVSFFGQGTRLTVV.